The 15 T cell receptor beta chains reported below all come from one sample, sequenced in a study of T cells in Graves' hyperthyroidism and ophthalmopathy. Amplification of TCR beta CDR3 regions used RNA as the template. When the TCR CDR3 underwent first-round RT-PCR, the HTBI primer set was used. Via MiXCR, TCRdb re-called the multiplex PCR reads, giving one row per CDR3 protein. The sample lists approximately 420,000 distinct CDR3 sequences, approximately 15% seen once, with about 5% in the top ten. The specimen was blood. Every receptor here comes from a woman between 18 and 29 years old with Graves' hyperthyroidism.

This rearrangement joins TRBV18 to TRBJ1-4, with TRBD1 matching 9 bases. Germline values: CDR1 KGHSH, CDR2 LQKENI. The CDR3 contains 18 residues. The V and J ends lost 4 bases and 7 bases, in that order; junction bases with no gene match: 16. CDR3 sequence: CASSRTLPGTGTTEKLFF. The CDR3 DNA is TGTGCCAGCTCACGAACGTTACCCGGGACAGGGACAACTGAAAAACTGTTTTTT.

This clonotype was seen repeatedly, ten times or more. The rearrangement joins TRBV6-2 or TRBV6-3 to TRBJ2-7; 11 nucleotides line up with TRBD1. J was trimmed by 4 bases and V by 6 bases; bases with no gene match: 8. The CDR3 runs 15 residues. From germline, CDR1 is MNHEY and CDR2 SVGEGT. CDR3 sequence reads: CASSRSDRGRYEQYF. In DNA, the CDR3 is TGTGCCAGCAGCCGATCGGACAGGGGGCGGTACGAGCAGTACTTC.

This clonotype was seen ten or more times. The J gene is TRBJ2-7, the V gene TRBV20-1; D is perhaps TRBD1 (5 bases). Germline V gene lookup returns CDR1 DFQATT and CDR2 SNEGSKA (reference sequence). The CDR3 spans 14 residues. The V and J ends lost 4 bases and 0 bases respectively, with 13 bases between them. In nucleotides, the CDR3 is TGCAGTGCTATTAGGGGAACAATCTCCTACGAGCAGTACTTC. It specifies CSAIRGTISYEQYF.

This clonotype was observed at least ten times. The chain has TRBV3-1 and TRBJ2-2; 11 bases are a match to TRBD2. J lost 4 bases, V lost 6 bases, and 4 bases had no gene match. The CDR3 covers 15 residues. Per germline, CDR1 LGHDT and CDR2 YNNKEL (reference sequence). The CDR3 sequence: CASSQLAGVTGELFF. The CDR3 DNA sequence: TGTGCCAGCAGTCAACTAGCGGGAGTCACCGGGGAGCTGTTTTTT.

There are many counts of this clonotype. This chain joins TRBV29-1 and TRBJ2-1; no clear D gene. Per germline, CDR1 SQVTM and CDR2 ANQGSEA. V was trimmed by 6 bases and J by 3 bases, leaving 12 bases between them. The CDR3 is 13 residues long. The CDR3 bases are TGCAGCGTCGCCCCGCGCAACTACAATGAGCAGTTCTTC. Its translation: CSVAPRNYNEQFF.

The J gene is TRBJ2-7, the V gene TRBV6-6; 10 nucleotides align to TRBD1. The CDR3 has 19 amino acids. Germline CDR1 and CDR2: MNHNY and SVGAGI (reference sequence). J was trimmed by 3 bases and V by 2 bases; bases with no gene match: 16. The CDR3 loop reads CASSYTTGGRFRDHYEQYF. The CDR3 DNA reads as TGTGCCAGCAGTTACACGACAGGGGGCAGATTTAGAGACCACTACGAGCAGTACTTC.

This clonotype was detected ten times or more. The V gene is TRBV20-1, the J gene TRBJ1-4, with D perhaps matching TRBD1 (6 bases). The germline V gene encodes CDR1 DFQATT and CDR2 SNEGSKA (reference sequence). V dropped 3 bases and J dropped 5 bases, with 13 bases sitting between them. The CDR3 runs to 14 residues. CDR3 DNA: TGCAGTGCTAGTAAGGACAGTACCAATGAAAAACTGTTTTTT. It codes for CSASKDSTNEKLFF.

This clonotype was seen ten or more times. This chain joins TRBV7-9 and TRBJ2-5; 10 nucleotides line up with TRBD2. Germline assignment: CDR1 SEHNR and CDR2 FQNEAQ (reference sequence). The CDR3 extends over 17 amino acids. The junction had 11 bases not matched to a gene; V was cut back by 6 bases and J by 1 base. CDR3 nucleotide sequence: TGTGCCAGCAGAGGCGGACTAGCGGAGGGGAGCCAAGAGACCCAGTACTTC. It translates to CASRGGLAEGSQETQYF.

V usage is TRBV9 and J usage is TRBJ1-6; D not certain. V gave up 3 bases and J gave up 6 bases, with 4 bases separating them. The CDR3 loop spans 12 amino acids. Looked up from germline, CDR1 is SGDLS and CDR2 is YYNGEE. The CDR3 region is CASSDFNSPLHF. The CDR3 DNA sequence: TGTGCCAGCAGCGATTTTAATTCACCCCTCCACTTT.

The V gene is TRBV28, the J gene TRBJ1-3, with D perhaps matching TRBD1 (5 bases). Deletions cut 8 bases from V and 0 bases from J, with 17 bases between. This CDR3 has 16 amino acids. CDR1 and CDR2 (germline): MDHEN, SYDVKM. The DNA of the CDR3 is TGTGCCAGCGGTGGGGGAGACGGACTCTCTGGAAACACCATATATTTT. Encoded protein: CASGGGDGLSGNTIYF.

Many counts were recorded for this clonotype. The chain combines TRBV28 with TRBJ2-3, with a possible D match to TRBD1 (5 bases). CDR3 size: 16 residues. V lost 5 bases and J lost 0, with 15 bases in between. Germline V gene data show CDR1 as MDHEN and CDR2 as SYDVKM. The CDR3 sequence: CASSLTDGASTDTQYF. In nucleotides, the CDR3 is TGTGCCAGCAGTCTCACAGATGGGGCCAGCACAGATACGCAGTATTTT. Based on the CDR3 plus reference TRBV28 and TRBJ2-3, the full variable domain is DVKVTQSSRYLVKRTGEKVFLECVQDMDHENMFWYRQDPGLGLRLIYFSYDVKMKEKGDIPEGYSVSREKKERFSLILESASTNQTSMYLCASSLTDGASTDTQYFGPGTRLTVL.

This clonotype was found a few times. The CDR3 region is CSVFLGRMNTEAFF. DNA of the CDR3: TGCAGCGTGTTCCTGGGCCGGATGAACACTGAAGCTTTCTTT. The chain couples TRBV29-1 to TRBJ1-1; D call uncertain. V dropped 6 bases and J dropped 0 bases, with 14 bases sitting between them. From germline, CDR1 is SQVTM and CDR2 ANQGSEA. The CDR3 is 14 residues long.

This clonotype was observed at least ten times. V is TRBV18 and J is TRBJ1-1; possibly TRBD1 for D (5 bases). Trimming stripped 3 bases from V and 1 base from J, with 9 bases between. The CDR3 runs to 14 residues. Germline values: CDR1 KGHSH, CDR2 LQKENI. CDR3: CASSPVTGNTEAFF. The CDR3 region has the DNA TGTGCCAGCTCACCCGTTACAGGGAACACTGAAGCTTTCTTT.

This clonotype was recorded at least ten times. The chain links TRBV30 to TRBJ1-5; the D is unclear. The germline V gene encodes CDR1 GTSNPN and CDR2 SVGIG (reference sequence). Trimming took off 1 base at V and 2 bases at J, with 6 bases between the two ends. The CDR3 covers 13 residues. CDR3 coding DNA: TGTGCCTGGAGTGATGGGGGCAATCAGCCCCAGCATTTT. Its protein product is CAWSDGGNQPQHF.

In its sample, this clonotype was seen many times. This chain links TRBV3-1 with TRBJ2-1; no reliable D call. The V and J ends lost 3 bases and 3 bases respectively, with 15 bases between them. CDR1 and CDR2 from the germline V gene are LGHDT and YNNKEL (reference sequence). This CDR3 is built from 16 residues. CDR3 sequence: CASSQPDGPFYNEQFF. The CDR3 coding sequence is TGTGCCAGCAGCCAGCCGGACGGCCCGTTCTACAATGAGCAGTTCTTC.